The 16 T cell receptor beta chains given below trace back to one sample, sequenced in a study of blood T cell repertoires in COVID-19. This table comes from immunoSEQ multiplex PCR, and its TCRdb copy is limited to in-frame clones, with some not included. The table shows approximately 59,000 clones, with 80% to 85% occurring only once. Material: peripheral blood. The receptors here all came from an elderly man with acute or convalescent COVID-19.

This clone was detected only once. V is TRBV6-5 and J is TRBJ2-7; D may be TRBD2 (6 bases). Germline CDR1 is MNHEY and CDR2 is SVGAGI. Trimming stripped 0 bases from V and 2 bases from J, with 11 bases between. The CDR3 consists of 15 residues. As DNA, the CDR3 is TGTGCCAGCAGTTACTCGCGGGACTCTCCCTACGAGCAGTACTTC. Its protein product is CASSYSRDSPYEQYF.

V is TRBV3-1 (or the pseudogene TRBV3-2) and J is TRBJ2-3; D remains ambiguous. The CDR3 contains 16 residues. V was cut by 1 base and J by 1 base, with 12 bases left in between. Looked up from germline, CDR1 is LGHDT and CDR2 is YNNKEL (reference sequence). The CDR3 loop is CASSQGISPGTDTQYF. CDR3 nucleotides: TGTGCCAGCAGCCAAGGTATCTCTCCTGGCACAGATACGCAGTATTTT.

The CDR3 sequence: CASSQGPGQGLETQYF. CDR3 nucleotide sequence: TGTGCCAGCAGCCAGGGGCCGGGACAGGGTTTGGAGACCCAGTACTTC. The chain couples TRBV4-2 to TRBJ2-5; 9 positions match TRBD1. The germline V gene has CDR1 LGHNA and CDR2 YNFKEQ. V shed 3 bases, J shed 5 bases, and the junction held 10 bases outside the gene matches. The CDR3 totals 16 residues.

This rearrangement joins TRBV4-1 to TRBJ1-2; D is possibly TRBD1 (5 bases). Germline loops: CDR1 MGHRA, CDR2 YSYEKL. The CDR3 length is 16 residues. Trimming shortened V by 4 bases and J by 5 bases, and 20 bases separated the two germline ends. CDR3 loop: CASSLTGQGAWYGYTF. The CDR3 DNA is TGCGCCAGCAGCCTTACCGGCCAGGGCGCATGGTATGGCTACACCTTC.

The V call is TRBV7-9, the J call TRBJ2-2; D unresolved. The CDR3 is 14 amino acids. V lost 3 bases and J lost 3, with 8 bases in between. The V gene's germline CDR1 is SEHNR and CDR2 FQNEAQ (reference sequence). The chain's CDR3 is CASSFPGDTGELFF. As DNA, the CDR3 is TGTGCCAGCAGCTTCCCTGGAGACACCGGGGAGCTGTTTTTT.

In nucleotides, the CDR3 is TGTGCCAGTAGTATAAGGGGGGACAGTCCGGCGGCCCAGCATTTT. Protein: CASSIRGDSPAAQHF. This chain connects TRBV19 to TRBJ1-5, with 7 nucleotides matching TRBD1. Germline V gene lookup returns CDR1 LNHDA and CDR2 SQIVND (reference sequence). J was trimmed by 11 bases and V by 2 bases; bases with no gene match: 12. This CDR3 comprises 15 residues.

This chain joins TRBV6-5 and TRBJ1-4; 7 bases line up with TRBD1. J gave up 7 bases and V 5 bases, and 7 bases lay outside the gene matches. The germline V gene has CDR1 MNHEY and CDR2 SVGAGI. The CDR3 is 14 amino acids. In DNA, the CDR3 is TGTGCCAGCAGTCGAGACAGGGACGTTGAAAAACTGTTTTTT. It encodes CASSRDRDVEKLFF.

The chain recombines TRBV1 with TRBJ1-6; TRBD1 is the table's D call and was not checked against the DNA. TRBV1 represents a pseudogene. CDR3 length: 13 amino acids. CDR3 region: CTSWDSINSPLHF. In nucleotides, the CDR3 is TGCACCAGCTGGGACAGTATTAATTCACCCCTCCACTTT.

The gene calls are TRBV2 and TRBJ2-2; TRBD1 might be the D (6 bases). The germline V gene encodes CDR1 SNHLY and CDR2 FYNNEI. The CDR3 totals 15 residues. The V and J ends lost 8 bases and 0 bases respectively, with 13 bases between them. The CDR3 region is CASSTDSSNTGELFF. The CDR3 region has the DNA TGTGCCAGCTCAACGGACAGTTCGAACACCGGGGAGCTGTTTTTT. The full variable domain, completed using reference TRBV2 and TRBJ2-2, is EPEVTQTPSHQVTQMGQEVILRCVPISNHLYFYWYRQILGQKVEFLVSFYNNEISEKSEIFDDQFSVERPDGSNFTLKIRSTKLEDSAMYFCASSTDSSNTGELFFGEGSRLTVL.

The chain combines TRBV29-1 with TRBJ1-1; D is perhaps TRBD1 (5 bases). This CDR3 has 11 amino acids. Germline V CDR1 and CDR2: SQVTM, ANQGSEA. In DNA form, the CDR3 reads TGCACAGCCAGGGAGGACACTGAAGCTTTCTTT. It yields the protein CTAREDTEAFF.

The genes are TRBV24-1 and TRBJ2-2; D is undetermined. CDR3 length: 15 residues. V lost 9 bases to trimming and J lost 1 base, with 14 bases between them. Germline assignment: CDR1 KGHDR and CDR2 SFDVKD. The CDR3 here is CATLSGAENTGELFF. The CDR3 DNA sequence: TGTGCCACCCTCTCCGGAGCAGAGAACACCGGGGAGCTGTTTTTT.

The chain has TRBV30 and TRBJ2-3, with D unresolved. Germline assignment: CDR1 GTSNPN and CDR2 SVGIG (reference sequence). The V end was cut by 3 bases, the J end by 1 base, with 20 bases between. This CDR3 spans 17 amino acids. The CDR3 sequence is CAWSAVAPGLGTDTQYF. The CDR3, as DNA: TGTGCCTGGAGCGCAGTTGCACCGGGTCTAGGCACAGATACGCAGTATTTT.

The chain has TRBV7-2 and TRBJ1-1; D not resolved. The CDR3 covers 13 residues. V lost 7 bases and J lost 4, with 13 bases in between. Germline CDR1 reads SGHTA; CDR2 reads FQGNSA. CDR3 DNA: TGTGCCAGCAAACTAAGTGTTGGCACTGAAGCTTTCTTT. Its protein product is CASKLSVGTEAFF. Complete variable domain (other parts from reference TRBV7-2 and TRBJ1-1): GAGVSQSPSNKVTEKGKDVELRCDPISGHTALYWYRQSLGQGLEFLIYFQGNSAPDKSGLPSDRFSAERTGGSVSTLTIQRTQQEDSAVYLCASKLSVGTEAFFGQGTRLTVV.

This chain connects TRBV9 to TRBJ1-1; TRBD1 is a possible D gene (6 bases). In germline, CDR1 is SGDLS, CDR2 YYNGEE. This CDR3 region has 15 residues. The germline V and J ends were trimmed by 3 bases and 3 bases, with 15 bases remaining between them. The chain's CDR3 is CASSARQVVDTEAFF. The CDR3 bases are TGTGCCAGCAGCGCCCGACAGGTTGTGGACACTGAAGCTTTCTTT. Supplemented by reference TRBV9 and TRBJ1-1, the full variable domain reads DSGVTQTPKHLITATGQRVTLRCSPRSGDLSVYWYQQSLDQGLQFLIQYYNGEERAKGNILERFSAQQFPDLHSELNLSSLELGDSALYFCASSARQVVDTEAFFGQGTRLTVV.

This clone was detected only a few times. The V gene is TRBV4-1, the J gene TRBJ1-6; D is undetermined. Trimming took 5 bases from V and 7 from J, leaving 15 bases between them. This CDR3 spans 15 amino acids. Per germline, CDR1 MGHRA and CDR2 YSYEKL. The CDR3 nucleotides read TGCGCCAGCAGCAAGACCGGGATTCGAAATTCACCCCTCCACTTT. It specifies CASSKTGIRNSPLHF.

V usage is TRBV2 and J usage is TRBJ1-5; 8 positions agree with TRBD1. Trimming at V came to 7 bases and at J to 5 bases, leaving 10 bases not matched to a gene. Germline-derived CDR1 and CDR2 are SNHLY and FYNNEI. CDR3 size: 15 residues. The CDR3 sequence is CASTETTGAYQPQHF. In nucleotides, the CDR3 is TGTGCCAGCACGGAAACGACAGGGGCCTATCAGCCCCAGCATTTT.